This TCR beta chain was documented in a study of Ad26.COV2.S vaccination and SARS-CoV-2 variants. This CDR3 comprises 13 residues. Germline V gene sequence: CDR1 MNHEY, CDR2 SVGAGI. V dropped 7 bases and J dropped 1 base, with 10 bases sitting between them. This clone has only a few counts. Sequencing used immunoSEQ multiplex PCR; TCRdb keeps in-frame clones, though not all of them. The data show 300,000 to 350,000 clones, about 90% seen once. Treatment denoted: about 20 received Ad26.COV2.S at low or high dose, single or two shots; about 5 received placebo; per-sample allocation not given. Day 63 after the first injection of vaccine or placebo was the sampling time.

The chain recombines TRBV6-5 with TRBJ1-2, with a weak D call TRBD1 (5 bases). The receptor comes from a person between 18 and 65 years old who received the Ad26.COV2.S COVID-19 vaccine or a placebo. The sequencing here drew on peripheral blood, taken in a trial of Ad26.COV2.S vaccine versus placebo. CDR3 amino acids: CASTFDSNYGYTF. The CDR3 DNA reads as TGTGCCAGCACCTTTGACAGTAACTATGGCTACACCTTC.